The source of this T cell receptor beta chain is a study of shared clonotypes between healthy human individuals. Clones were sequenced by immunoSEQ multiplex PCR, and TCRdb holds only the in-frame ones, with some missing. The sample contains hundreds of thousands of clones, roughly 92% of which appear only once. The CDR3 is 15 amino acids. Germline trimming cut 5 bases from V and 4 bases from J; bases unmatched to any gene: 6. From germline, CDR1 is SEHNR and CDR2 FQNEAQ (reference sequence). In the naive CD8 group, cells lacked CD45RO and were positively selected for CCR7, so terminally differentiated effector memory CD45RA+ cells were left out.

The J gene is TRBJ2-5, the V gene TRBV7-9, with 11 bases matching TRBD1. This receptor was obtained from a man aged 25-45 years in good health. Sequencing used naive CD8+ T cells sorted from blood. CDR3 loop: CASSRAGTGGETQYF. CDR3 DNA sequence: TGTGCCAGCAGCCGGGCCGGGACAGGGGGAGAGACCCAGTACTTC.